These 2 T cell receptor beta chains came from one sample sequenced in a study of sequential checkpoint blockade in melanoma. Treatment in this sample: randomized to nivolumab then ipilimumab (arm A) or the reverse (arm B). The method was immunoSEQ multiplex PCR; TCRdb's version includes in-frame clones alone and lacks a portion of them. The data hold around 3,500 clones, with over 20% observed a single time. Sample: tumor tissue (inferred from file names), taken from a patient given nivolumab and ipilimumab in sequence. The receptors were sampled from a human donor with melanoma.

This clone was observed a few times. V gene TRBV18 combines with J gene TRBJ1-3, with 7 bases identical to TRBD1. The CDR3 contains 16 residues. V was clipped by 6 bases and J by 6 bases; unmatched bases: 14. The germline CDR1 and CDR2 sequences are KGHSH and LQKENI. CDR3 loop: CASSRSLRDSENTIYF. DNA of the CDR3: TGTGCCAGCTCCCGTAGCCTCCGGGACAGTGAAAACACCATATATTTT.

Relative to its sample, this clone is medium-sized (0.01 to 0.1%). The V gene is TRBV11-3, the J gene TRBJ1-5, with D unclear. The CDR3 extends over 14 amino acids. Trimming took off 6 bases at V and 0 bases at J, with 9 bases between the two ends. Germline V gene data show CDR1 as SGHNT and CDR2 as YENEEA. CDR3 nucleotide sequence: TGTGCCAGCAGTGCCCGGAATAGCAATCAGCCCCAGCATTTT. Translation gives CASSARNSNQPQHF. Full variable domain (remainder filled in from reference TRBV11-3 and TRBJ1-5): EAGVVQSPRYKIIEKKQPVAFWCNPISGHNTLYWYLQNLGQGPELLIRYENEEAVDDSQLPKDRFSAERLKGVDSTLKIQPAELGDSAVYLCASSARNSNQPQHFGDGTRLSIL.